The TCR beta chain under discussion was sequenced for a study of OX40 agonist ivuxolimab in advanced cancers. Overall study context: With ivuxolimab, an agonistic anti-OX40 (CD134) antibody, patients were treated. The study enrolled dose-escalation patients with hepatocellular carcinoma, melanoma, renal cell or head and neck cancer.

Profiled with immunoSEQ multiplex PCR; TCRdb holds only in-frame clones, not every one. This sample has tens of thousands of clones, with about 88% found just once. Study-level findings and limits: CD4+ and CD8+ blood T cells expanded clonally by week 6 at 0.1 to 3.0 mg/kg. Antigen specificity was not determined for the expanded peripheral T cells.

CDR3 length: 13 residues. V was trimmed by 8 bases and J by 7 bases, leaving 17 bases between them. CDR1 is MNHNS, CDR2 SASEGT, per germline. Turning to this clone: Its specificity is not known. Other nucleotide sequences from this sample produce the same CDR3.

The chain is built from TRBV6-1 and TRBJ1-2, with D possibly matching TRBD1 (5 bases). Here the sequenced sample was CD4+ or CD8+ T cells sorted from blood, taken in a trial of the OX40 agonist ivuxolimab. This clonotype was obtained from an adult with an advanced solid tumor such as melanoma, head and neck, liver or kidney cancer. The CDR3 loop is CASFPGAGTGYTF. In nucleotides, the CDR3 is TGTGCCAGCTTTCCCGGGGCGGGGACTGGCTACACCTTC.